The present T cell receptor beta chain was sequenced within a study of blood T cell repertoires in COVID-19. Study-level information: Some COVID-19 samples were acute and others convalescent; all came from the United States, Italy and Spain. PBMCs, B-cell-depleted T cells, or T cells were the source of the cDNA or gDNA that made up the material.

There are 17 residues in the CDR3. Deletions cut 0 bases from V and 6 bases from J, with 17 bases between. Germline CDR1 LGHNA, CDR2 YSLEER. This clone was found a few times. Source study methods: Amplification from reference gene primers served as the basis for estimated nucleated cell counts. TCRdb's table, derived via immunoSEQ multiplex PCR, lists solely in-frame clones and lacks some. V, J and clone size were drawn from that table, and D and trimming were deduced from the DNA. The sample has 300,000 or so clones; about 82% are singletons. This TCR came from a woman aged 45-60 years with acute or convalescent COVID-19. This chain uses TRBV4-3 with TRBJ2-2; D is possibly TRBD2 (8 bases). The specimen was peripheral blood. The CDR3 nucleotides are TGCGCCAGCAGCCAAGAGATCCCGGGAGGGGGCCCCGGGGAGCTGTTTTTT. Its translation: CASSQEIPGGGPGELFF.